This T cell receptor (beta chain) was recovered during a study of blood T cells in healthy people across ages. The CDR3 is made up of 16 amino acids. The ends were cut back, 2 bases at V and 3 bases at J, with 15 bases in the middle. Then a second PCR, running roughly 7 to 11 cycles, was carried out with a sample-barcoded 5' primer and a J-beta primer mix. TCRdb re-called the 5' RACE reads with MiXCR, one entry per CDR3 protein. Of around 1,900,000 distinct CDR3 sequences listed, around 42% are singletons. The V and J genes are TRBV12-3 or TRBV12-4 and TRBJ2-3; the D gene could be TRBD1 or TRBD2 (6 bases each). This sequence was found in a human donor in good health. Specimen: blood. This CDR3 is CASSLQRRGQTDTQYF. The CDR3, as DNA: TGTGCCAGCAGTTTACAACGACGGGGGCAGACAGATACGCAGTATTTT.